The 10 T cell receptor beta chains below were found in one sample sequenced in a study of TIL therapy for anti-PD-1-resistant metastatic lung cancer. The immunoSEQ assay was v3. TCRdb's copy holds only in-frame clones and misses some; the assay was immunoSEQ multiplex PCR. The table lists 55,000 to 65,000 clones, 55% to 75% of them singletons. The time point is: pre-treatment sample, taken before nivolumab and TIL therapy. Specimen: blood, collected at baseline. The receptors originated from a person between 30 and 79 years old with non-small cell lung cancer.

The rearrangement joins TRBV30 to TRBJ2-1; unclear D gene. Germline V gene data show CDR1 as GTSNPN and CDR2 as SVGIG (reference sequence). The V gene lost 1 base and the J gene lost 6 bases, with 16 bases spanning the gap. This CDR3 is 15 amino acids long. This CDR3 is CAWSEPPKGGNEQFF. DNA of the CDR3: TGTGCCTGGAGTGAACCCCCTAAAGGCGGCAATGAGCAGTTCTTC.

This chain links TRBV6-1 with TRBJ2-1; no definite D call. Trimming left V 0 bases short and J 1 base short, with 7 bases between. This CDR3 has 15 residues. Germline CDR1 reads MNHNS; CDR2 reads SASEGT. In nucleotides, the CDR3 is TGTGCCAGCAGTGAAGCCTACGTATCCTACAATGAGCAGTTCTTC. Protein product: CASSEAYVSYNEQFF.

This clone was found a few times. The V and J genes are TRBV28 and TRBJ2-5; D is unclear. CDR1 is MDHEN, CDR2 SYDVKM, per germline. This CDR3 is 13 amino acids long. V was clipped by 6 bases and J by 5 bases, with 13 bases between them. The CDR3 sequence is CASSSPYWETQYF. As DNA, the CDR3 is TGTGCCAGCAGCTCCCCCTATTGGGAGACCCAGTACTTC.

The chain joins TRBV5-4 to TRBJ1-1; 7 bases fit TRBD1. The ends lost 0 bases at V and 2 bases at J; junction bases unmatched: 4. Germline V CDR1 and CDR2: SGHNT, YYREEE (reference sequence). This CDR3 has 15 amino acids. The CDR3 DNA reads as TGTGCCAGCAGCTTGGTCGACAGGGAAAACACTGAAGCTTTCTTT. Protein: CASSLVDRENTEAFF.

V usage is TRBV11-2 and J usage is TRBJ1-1, with a weak D call TRBD1 (5 bases). Germline V CDR1 and CDR2: SGHAT, FQNNGV. The CDR3 consists of 15 residues. V was cut by 5 bases and J by 8 bases, with 21 bases left in between. The CDR3 spells CASSRVLNRQQEAFF. DNA of the CDR3: TGTGCCAGCAGCCGTGTACTAAACAGGCAACAGGAAGCTTTCTTT.

The J gene is TRBJ2-7, the V gene TRBV27; D not certain. The V and J ends lost 3 bases and 6 bases respectively, with 12 bases between them. The CDR3 totals 13 residues. The germline V gene has CDR1 MNHEY and CDR2 SMNVEV (reference sequence). The CDR3 nucleotides read TGTGCCAGCAGTTTGACAATGACCGCCGAGCAGTACTTC. It yields the protein CASSLTMTAEQYF.

The gene calls are TRBV4-2 and TRBJ2-3; D gene uncertain. V was cut by 4 bases and J by 5 bases, with 7 bases left in between. Germline V CDR1 and CDR2: LGHNA, YNFKEQ. The CDR3 has 12 residues. Here the CDR3 DNA reads TGTGCCAGCAGCCGTTCTAGAGATACGCAGTATTTT. Its translation is CASSRSRDTQYF.

The chain uses TRBV11-2 and TRBJ1-4; D ambiguous. In germline, CDR1 is SGHAT, CDR2 FQNNGV. Trimming cost V 4 bases and J 0 bases, with 9 bases left between them. CDR3 size: 15 residues. CDR3 DNA sequence: TGTGCCAGCAGCTCACGACGGGCAACTAATGAAAAACTGTTTTTT. It codes for CASSSRRATNEKLFF.

The chain is built from TRBV5-6 and TRBJ2-4; TRBD2 matches at 7 bases. Losses at the gene ends were 4 bases for V and 4 bases for J; bases not matched to a gene: 11. The CDR3 loop spans 16 amino acids. Germline V gene lookup returns CDR1 SGHDT and CDR2 YYEEEE. This CDR3 is CASSSIVPGRKNIQYF. As DNA, the CDR3 is TGTGCCAGCAGCAGTATAGTTCCCGGGAGGAAAAACATTCAGTACTTC.

The chain has TRBV5-6 and TRBJ2-7; D possibly corresponds to TRBD2 (5 bases). CDR3 length: 13 residues. Trimming pared 3 bases from V and 2 bases from J, leaving 9 bases between. The germline gives CDR1 SGHDT, CDR2 YYEEEE. The CDR3 coding sequence is TGTGCCAGCAGCTATCGGGAAGCCTACGAGCAGTACTTC. Amino acid sequence: CASSYREAYEQYF.